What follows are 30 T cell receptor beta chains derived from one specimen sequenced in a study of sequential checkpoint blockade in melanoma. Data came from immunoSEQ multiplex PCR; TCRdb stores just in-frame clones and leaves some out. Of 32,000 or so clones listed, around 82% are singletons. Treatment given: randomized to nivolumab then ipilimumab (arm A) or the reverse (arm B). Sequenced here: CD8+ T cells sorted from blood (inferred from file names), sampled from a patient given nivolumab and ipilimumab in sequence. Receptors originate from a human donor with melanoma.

DNA of the CDR3: TGTGCCAGCAGCTCCCCTTTCGTGGGCGGGGGGAGCACAGATACGCAGTATTTT. Translated, it gives CASSSPFVGGGSTDTQYF. The gene calls are TRBV7-2 and TRBJ2-3; 8 nucleotides agree with TRBD2. Losses at the gene ends were 4 bases for V and 0 bases for J; bases not matched to a gene: 12. CDR1 is SGHTA and CDR2 is FQGNSA in the germline V gene. CDR3 size: 18 residues.

CDR3 in DNA: TGTGCCAGTAGAAATACGGGACAGGGGGTTTCTGAGCAGTTCTTC. Residues: CASRNTGQGVSEQFF. V and J are TRBV19 and TRBJ2-1; 11 nucleotides agree with TRBD1. Germline lookup yields CDR1 LNHDA and CDR2 SQIVND (reference sequence). The CDR3 has 15 amino acids. V was pared by 6 bases and J by 9 bases, with 10 bases of the junction left unmatched.

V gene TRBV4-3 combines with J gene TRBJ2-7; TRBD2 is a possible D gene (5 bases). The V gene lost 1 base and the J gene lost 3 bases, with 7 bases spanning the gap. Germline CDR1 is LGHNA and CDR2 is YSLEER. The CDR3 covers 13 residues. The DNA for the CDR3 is TGCGCCAGCAGCCAAGGAGGGTACTACGAGCAGTACTTC. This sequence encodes CASSQGGYYEQYF.

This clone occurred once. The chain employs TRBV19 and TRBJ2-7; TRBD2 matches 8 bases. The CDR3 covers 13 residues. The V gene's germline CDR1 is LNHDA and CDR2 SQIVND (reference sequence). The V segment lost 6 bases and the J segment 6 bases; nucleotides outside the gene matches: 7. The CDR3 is CASRQGTRTEQYF. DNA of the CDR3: TGTGCCAGTAGGCAAGGGACTAGGACCGAGCAGTACTTC.

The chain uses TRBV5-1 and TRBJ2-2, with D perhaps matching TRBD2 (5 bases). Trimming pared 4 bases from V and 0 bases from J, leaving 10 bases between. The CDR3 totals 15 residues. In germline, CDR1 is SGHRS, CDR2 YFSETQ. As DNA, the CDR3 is TGCGCCAGCAGCCGAGGACTGTCGAACACCGGGGAGCTGTTTTTT. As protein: CASSRGLSNTGELFF. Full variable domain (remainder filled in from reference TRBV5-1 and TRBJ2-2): KAGVTQTPRYLIKTRGQQVTLSCSPISGHRSVSWYQQTPGQGLQFLFEYFSETQRNKGNFPGRFSGRQFSNSRSEMNVSTLELGDSALYLCASSRGLSNTGELFFGEGSRLTVL.

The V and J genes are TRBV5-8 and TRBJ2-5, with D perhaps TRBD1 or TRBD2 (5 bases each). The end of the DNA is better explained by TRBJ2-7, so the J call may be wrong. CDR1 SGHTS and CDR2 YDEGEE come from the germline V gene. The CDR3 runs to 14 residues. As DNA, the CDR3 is TGTGCCAGCAGCTTGGCCGTGGGGGCCTACGAGCAGTACTTC. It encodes CASSLAVGAYEQYF.

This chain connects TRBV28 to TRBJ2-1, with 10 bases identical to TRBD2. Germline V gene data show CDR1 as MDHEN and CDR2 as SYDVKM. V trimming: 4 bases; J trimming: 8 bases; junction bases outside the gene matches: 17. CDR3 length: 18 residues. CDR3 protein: CASSSSVGSGRFLDEQFF. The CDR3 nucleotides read TGTGCCAGCAGTTCCTCGGTGGGTAGCGGGAGGTTTTTGGATGAGCAGTTCTTC.

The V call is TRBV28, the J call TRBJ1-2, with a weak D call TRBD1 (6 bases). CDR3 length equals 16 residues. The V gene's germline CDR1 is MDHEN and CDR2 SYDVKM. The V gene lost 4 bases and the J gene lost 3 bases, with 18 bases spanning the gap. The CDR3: CASSSPRGGLDYGYTF. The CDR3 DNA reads TGTGCCAGCAGTTCCCCGCGGGGGGGGCTGGACTATGGCTACACCTTC.

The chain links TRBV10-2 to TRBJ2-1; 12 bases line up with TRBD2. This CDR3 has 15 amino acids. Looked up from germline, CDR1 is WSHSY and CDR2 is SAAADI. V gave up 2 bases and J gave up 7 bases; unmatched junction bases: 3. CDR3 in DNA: TGCGCCAGCAGTGAGGGACTAGCGGGGTTGAATGAGCAGTTCTTC. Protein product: CASSEGLAGLNEQFF.

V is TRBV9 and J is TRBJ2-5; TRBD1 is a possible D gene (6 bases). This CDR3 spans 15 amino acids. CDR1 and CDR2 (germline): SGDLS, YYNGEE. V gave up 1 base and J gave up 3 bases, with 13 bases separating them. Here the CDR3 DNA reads TGTGCCAGCAGCGTAACAGGGAATGAAAAAGAGACCCAGTACTTC. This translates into CASSVTGNEKETQYF.

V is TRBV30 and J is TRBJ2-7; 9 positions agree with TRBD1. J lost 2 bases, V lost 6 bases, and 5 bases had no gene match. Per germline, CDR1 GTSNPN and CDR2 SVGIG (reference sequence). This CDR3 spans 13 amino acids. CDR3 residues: CACRDREAYEQYF. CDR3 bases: TGTGCCTGCCGGGACAGGGAGGCCTACGAGCAGTACTTC.

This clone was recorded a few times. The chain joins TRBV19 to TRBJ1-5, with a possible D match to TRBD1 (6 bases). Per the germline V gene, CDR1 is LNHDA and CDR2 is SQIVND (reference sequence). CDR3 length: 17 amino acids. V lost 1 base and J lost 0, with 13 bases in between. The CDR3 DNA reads TGTGCCAGTAGTATAGGGACAGTGACATATAGCAATCAGCCCCAGCATTTT. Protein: CASSIGTVTYSNQPQHF.

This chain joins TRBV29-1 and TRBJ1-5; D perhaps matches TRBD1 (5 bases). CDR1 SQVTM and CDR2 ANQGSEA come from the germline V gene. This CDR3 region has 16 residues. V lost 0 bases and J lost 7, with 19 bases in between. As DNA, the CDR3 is TGCAGCGTTGAAGATTCAGGGCGGACGGGAGGGCAGCCCCAGCATTTT. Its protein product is CSVEDSGRTGGQPQHF.

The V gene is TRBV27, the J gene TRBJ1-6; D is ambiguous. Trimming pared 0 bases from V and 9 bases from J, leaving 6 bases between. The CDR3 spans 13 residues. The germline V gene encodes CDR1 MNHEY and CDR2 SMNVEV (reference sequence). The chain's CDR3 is CASSLSRLSPLHF. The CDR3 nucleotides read TGTGCCAGCAGTTTATCGCGTCTTTCACCCCTCCACTTT.

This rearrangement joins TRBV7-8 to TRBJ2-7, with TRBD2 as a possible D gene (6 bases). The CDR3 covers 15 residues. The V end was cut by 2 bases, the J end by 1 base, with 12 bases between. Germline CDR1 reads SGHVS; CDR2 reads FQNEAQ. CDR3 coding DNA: TGTGCCAGCAGCTTACGAAGCGGGCCTTCCTACGAGCAGTACTTC. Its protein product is CASSLRSGPSYEQYF.

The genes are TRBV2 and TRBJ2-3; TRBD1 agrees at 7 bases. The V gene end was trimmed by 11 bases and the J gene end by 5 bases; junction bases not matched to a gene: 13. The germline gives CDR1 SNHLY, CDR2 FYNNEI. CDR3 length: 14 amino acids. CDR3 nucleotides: TGTGCCGTCCGGGACAGAGGGATGGAAGATACGCAGTATTTT. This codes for CAVRDRGMEDTQYF.

The CDR3 is CASSLIGGGGGYTF. DNA for the CDR3: TGTGCCAGCAGCTTAATCGGGGGGGGAGGAGGCTACACCTTC. The chain has TRBV7-3 and TRBJ1-2; TRBD1 might be the D (5 bases). Deletions cut 1 base from V and 8 bases from J, with 14 bases between. Per germline, CDR1 SGHTA and CDR2 FQGTGA. The CDR3 totals 14 residues.

CDR3 bases: TGTGCCAGTAGTGATCGAGGCTACAATCAGCCCCAGCATTTT. Translation: CASSDRGYNQPQHF. The genes are TRBV19 and TRBJ1-5, with D hard to call. Germline loops: CDR1 LNHDA, CDR2 SQIVND (reference sequence). This CDR3 has 14 amino acids. The V and J ends lost 5 bases and 3 bases respectively, with 11 bases between them.

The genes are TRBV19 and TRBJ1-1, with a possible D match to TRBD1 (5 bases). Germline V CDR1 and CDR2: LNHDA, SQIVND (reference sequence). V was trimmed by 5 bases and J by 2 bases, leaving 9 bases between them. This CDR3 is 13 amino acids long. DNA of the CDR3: TGTGCCAGTAGTCAACAGGTTAACACTGAAGCTTTCTTT. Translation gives CASSQQVNTEAFF.

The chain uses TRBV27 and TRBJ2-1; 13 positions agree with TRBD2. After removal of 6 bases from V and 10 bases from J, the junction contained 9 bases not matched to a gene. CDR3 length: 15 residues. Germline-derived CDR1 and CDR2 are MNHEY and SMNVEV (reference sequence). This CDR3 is CASSTSGRGSREQFF. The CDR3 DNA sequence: TGTGCCAGCAGCACTAGCGGGAGGGGGTCGAGGGAGCAGTTCTTC.

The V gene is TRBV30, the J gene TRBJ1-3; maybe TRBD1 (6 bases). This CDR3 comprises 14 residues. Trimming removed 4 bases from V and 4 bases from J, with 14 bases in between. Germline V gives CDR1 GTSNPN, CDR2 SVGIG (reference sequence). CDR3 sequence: CAWMGGAAGNTIYF. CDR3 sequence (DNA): TGTGCCTGGATGGGGGGGGCTGCAGGAAACACCATATATTTT.

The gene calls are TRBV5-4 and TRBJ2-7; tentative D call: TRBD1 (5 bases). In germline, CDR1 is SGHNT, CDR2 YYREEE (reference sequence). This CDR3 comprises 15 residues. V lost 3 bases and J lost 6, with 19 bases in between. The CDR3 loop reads CASSYTGLPRREQYF. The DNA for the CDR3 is TGTGCCAGCAGCTATACAGGTTTACCCAGGCGCGAGCAGTACTTC.

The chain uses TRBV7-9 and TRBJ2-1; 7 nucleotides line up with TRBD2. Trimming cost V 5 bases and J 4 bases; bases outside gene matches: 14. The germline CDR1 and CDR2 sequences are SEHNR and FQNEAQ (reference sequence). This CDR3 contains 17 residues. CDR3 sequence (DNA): TGTGCCAGCAGCCTCCCGTTTGGCCTAGCGGCATACAATGAGCAGTTCTTC. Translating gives CASSLPFGLAAYNEQFF.

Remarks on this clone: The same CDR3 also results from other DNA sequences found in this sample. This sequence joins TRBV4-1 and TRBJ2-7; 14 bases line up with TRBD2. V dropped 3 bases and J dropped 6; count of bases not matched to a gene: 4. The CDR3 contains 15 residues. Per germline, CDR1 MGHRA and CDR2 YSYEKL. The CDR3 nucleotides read TGCGCCAGCAGCCAGGGACTAGCGGGAGTCGGCGAGCAGTACTTC. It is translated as CASSQGLAGVGEQYF.

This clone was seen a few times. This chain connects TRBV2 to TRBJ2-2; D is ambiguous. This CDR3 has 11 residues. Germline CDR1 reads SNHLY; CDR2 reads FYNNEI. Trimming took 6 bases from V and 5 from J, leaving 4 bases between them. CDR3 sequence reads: CASRETGELFF. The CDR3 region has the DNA TGTGCCAGCAGGGAGACCGGGGAGCTGTTTTTT.

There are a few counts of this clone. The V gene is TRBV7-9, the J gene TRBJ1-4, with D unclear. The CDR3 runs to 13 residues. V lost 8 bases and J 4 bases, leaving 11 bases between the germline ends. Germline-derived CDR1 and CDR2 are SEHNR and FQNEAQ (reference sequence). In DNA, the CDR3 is TGTGCCAGCGTCGGGAGAATTAATGAAAAACTGTTTTTT. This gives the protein CASVGRINEKLFF.

CDR3 in amino acids: CASSSPRSSTNEKLFF. The DNA of the CDR3 is TGTGCCAGCAGTTCGCCGCGAAGCTCAACTAATGAAAAACTGTTTTTT. The rearrangement uses TRBV28 and TRBJ1-4, with D unclear. V shed 4 bases and J shed 0 bases, with 12 bases lying between them. This CDR3 has 16 residues. Looked up from germline, CDR1 is MDHEN and CDR2 is SYDVKM.

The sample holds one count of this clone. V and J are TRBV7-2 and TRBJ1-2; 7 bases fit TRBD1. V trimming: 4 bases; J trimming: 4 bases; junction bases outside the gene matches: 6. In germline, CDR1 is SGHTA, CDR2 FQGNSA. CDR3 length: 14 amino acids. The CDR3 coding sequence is TGTGCCAGCAGCTCTTTGACAGGGATCTATGGCTACACCTTC. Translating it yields CASSSLTGIYGYTF.

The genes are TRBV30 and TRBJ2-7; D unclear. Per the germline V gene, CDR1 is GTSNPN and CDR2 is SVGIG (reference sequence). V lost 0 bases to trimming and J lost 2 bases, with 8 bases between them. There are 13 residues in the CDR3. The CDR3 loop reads CAWSVSVPYEQYF. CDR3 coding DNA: TGTGCCTGGAGTGTATCGGTTCCCTACGAGCAGTACTTC.

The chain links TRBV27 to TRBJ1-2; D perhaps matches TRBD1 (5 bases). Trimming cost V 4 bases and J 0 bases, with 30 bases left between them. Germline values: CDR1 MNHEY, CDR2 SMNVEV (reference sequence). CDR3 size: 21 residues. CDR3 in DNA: TGTGCCAGCAGTTACCTAATGGGGGGACCGCCGGTCAGGTTTGCTAACTATGGCTACACCTTC. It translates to CASSYLMGGPPVRFANYGYTF.